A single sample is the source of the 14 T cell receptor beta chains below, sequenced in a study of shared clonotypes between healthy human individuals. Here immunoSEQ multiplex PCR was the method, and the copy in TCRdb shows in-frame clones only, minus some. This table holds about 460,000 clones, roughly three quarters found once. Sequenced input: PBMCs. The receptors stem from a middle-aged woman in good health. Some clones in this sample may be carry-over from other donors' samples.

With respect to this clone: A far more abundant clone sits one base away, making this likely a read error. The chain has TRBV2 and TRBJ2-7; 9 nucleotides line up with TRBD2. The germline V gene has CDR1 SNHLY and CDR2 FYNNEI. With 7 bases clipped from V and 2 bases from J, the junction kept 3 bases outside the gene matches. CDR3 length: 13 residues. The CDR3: CASNAGGAYEQYF. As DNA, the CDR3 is TGTGCCAGCAATGCGGGAGGGGCCTACGAGCAGTACTTC. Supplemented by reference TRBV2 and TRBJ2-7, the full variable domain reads EPEVTQTPSHQVTQMGQEVILRCVPISNHLYFYWYRQILGQKVEFLVSFYNNEISEKSEIFDDQFSVERPDGSNFTLKIRSTKLEDSAMYFCASNAGGAYEQYFGPGTRLTVT.

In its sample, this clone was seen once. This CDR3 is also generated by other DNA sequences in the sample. CDR3 sequence (DNA): TGTGCCAGCCGGGCCGGACAGACGAACACCGGGGAGCTGTTTTTT. This gives the protein CASRAGQTNTGELFF. The chain has TRBV19 and TRBJ2-2, with a possible D match to TRBD1 (6 bases). Trimming cost V 9 bases and J 0 bases, with 14 bases left between them. The CDR3 is 15 amino acids. Germline assignment: CDR1 LNHDA and CDR2 SQIVND (reference sequence).

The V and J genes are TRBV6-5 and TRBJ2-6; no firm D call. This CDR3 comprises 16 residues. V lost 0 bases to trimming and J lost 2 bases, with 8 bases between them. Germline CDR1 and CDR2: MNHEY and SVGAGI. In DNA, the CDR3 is TGTGCCAGCAGTTACTCGGGGTCCGCTGGGGCCAACGTCCTGACTTTC. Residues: CASSYSGSAGANVLTF.

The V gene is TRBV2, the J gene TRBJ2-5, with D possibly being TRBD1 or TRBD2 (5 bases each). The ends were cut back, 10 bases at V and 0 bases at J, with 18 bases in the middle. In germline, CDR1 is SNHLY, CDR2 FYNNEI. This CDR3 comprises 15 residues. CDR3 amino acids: CATVSRDGDQETQYF. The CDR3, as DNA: TGTGCCACTGTCAGTCGGGACGGTGACCAAGAGACCCAGTACTTC.

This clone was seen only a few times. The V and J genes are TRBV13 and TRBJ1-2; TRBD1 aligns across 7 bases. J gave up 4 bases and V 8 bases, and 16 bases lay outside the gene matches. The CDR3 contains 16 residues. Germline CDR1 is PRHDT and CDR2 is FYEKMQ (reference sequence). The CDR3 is CASGRGGTANPYGYTF. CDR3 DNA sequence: TGTGCCAGCGGACGAGGGGGGACAGCGAACCCCTATGGCTACACCTTC. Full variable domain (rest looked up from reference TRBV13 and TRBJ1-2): AAGVIQSPRHLIKEKRETATLKCYPIPRHDTVYWYQQGPGQDPQFLISFYEKMQSDKGSIPDRFSAQQFSDYHSELNMSSLELGDSALYFCASGRGGTANPYGYTFGSGTRLTVV.

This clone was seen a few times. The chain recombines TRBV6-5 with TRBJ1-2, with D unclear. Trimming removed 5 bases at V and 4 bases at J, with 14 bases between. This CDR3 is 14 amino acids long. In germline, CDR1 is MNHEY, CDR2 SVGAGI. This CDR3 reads CASSRGGSGYGYTF. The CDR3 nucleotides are TGTGCCAGCAGTCGCGGCGGGAGCGGCTATGGCTACACCTTC.

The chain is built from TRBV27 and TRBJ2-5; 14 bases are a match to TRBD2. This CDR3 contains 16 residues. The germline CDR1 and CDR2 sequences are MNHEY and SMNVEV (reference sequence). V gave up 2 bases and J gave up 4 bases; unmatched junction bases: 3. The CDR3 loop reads CASSLGTSGRRETQYF. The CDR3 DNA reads TGTGCCAGCAGTTTAGGGACTAGCGGGAGACGAGAGACCCAGTACTTC.

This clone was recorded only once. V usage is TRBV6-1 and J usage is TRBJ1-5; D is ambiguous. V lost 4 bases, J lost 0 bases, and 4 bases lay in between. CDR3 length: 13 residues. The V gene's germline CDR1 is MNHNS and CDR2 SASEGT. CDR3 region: CASSGYSNQPQHF. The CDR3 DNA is TGTGCCAGCAGTGGATATAGCAATCAGCCCCAGCATTTT.

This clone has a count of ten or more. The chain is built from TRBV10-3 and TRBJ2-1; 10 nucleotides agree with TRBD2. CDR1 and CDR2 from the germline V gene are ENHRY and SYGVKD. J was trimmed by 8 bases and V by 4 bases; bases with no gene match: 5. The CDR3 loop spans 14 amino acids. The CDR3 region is CAISASGREDEQFF. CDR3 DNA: TGTGCCATCAGTGCTAGCGGGAGAGAAGATGAGCAGTTCTTC.

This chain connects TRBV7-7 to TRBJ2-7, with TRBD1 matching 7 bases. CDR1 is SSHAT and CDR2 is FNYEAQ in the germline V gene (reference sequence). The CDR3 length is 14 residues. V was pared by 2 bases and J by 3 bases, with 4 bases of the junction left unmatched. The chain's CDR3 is CASSLQGVYYEQYF. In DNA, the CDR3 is TGTGCCAGCAGCTTACAGGGGGTGTACTACGAGCAGTACTTC.

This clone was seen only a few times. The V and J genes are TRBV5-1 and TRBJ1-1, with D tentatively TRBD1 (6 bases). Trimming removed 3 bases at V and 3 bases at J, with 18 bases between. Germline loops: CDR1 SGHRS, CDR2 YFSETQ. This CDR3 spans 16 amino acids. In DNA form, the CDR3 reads TGCGCCAGCAGCTCCCGTTTTGGGGGCAGGGACACTGAAGCTTTCTTT. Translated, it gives CASSSRFGGRDTEAFF.

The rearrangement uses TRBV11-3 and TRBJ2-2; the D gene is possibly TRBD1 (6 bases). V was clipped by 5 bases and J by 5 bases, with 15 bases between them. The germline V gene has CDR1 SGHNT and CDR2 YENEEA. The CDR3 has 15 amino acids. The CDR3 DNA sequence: TGTGCCAGCAGCCCCGGGACACCAAGGACCGGGGAGCTGTTTTTT. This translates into CASSPGTPRTGELFF.

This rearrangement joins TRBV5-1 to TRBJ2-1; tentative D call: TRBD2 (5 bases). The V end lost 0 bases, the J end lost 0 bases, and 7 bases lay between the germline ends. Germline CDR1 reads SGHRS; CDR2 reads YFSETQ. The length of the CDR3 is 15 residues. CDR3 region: CASSLDGVSYNEQFF. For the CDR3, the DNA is TGCGCCAGCAGCTTGGACGGGGTCTCCTACAATGAGCAGTTCTTC.

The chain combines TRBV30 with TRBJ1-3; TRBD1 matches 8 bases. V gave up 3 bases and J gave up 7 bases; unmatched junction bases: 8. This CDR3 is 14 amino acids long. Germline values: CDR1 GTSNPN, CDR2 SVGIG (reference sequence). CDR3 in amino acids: CAWRGRGLANTIYF. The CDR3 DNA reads TGTGCCTGGAGGGGCAGGGGGCTTGCGAACACCATATATTTT.